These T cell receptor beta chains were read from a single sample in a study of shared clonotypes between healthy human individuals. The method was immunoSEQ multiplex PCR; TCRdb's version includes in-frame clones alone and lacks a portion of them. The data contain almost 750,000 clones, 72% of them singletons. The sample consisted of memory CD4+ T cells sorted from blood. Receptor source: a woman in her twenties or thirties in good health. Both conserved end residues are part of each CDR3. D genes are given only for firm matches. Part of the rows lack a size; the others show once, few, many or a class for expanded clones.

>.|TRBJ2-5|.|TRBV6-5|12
CASSPSEETQYF
TGTGCCAGCAGCCCTTCTGAAGAGACCCAGTACTTC
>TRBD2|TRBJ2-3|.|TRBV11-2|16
CASSSWLAGAVDTQYF
TGTGCCAGCAGCTCCTGGTTAGCGGGAGCCGTTGATACGCAGTATTTT
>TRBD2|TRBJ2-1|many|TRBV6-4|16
CASSDSGTRNYNEQFF
TGTGCCAGCAGTGACTCCGGGACTAGAAATTACAATGAGCAGTTCTTC
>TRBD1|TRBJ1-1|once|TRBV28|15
CASSLPRTGGIEAFF
TGTGCCAGCAGTTTACCCCGGACAGGGGGGATTGAAGCTTTCTTT
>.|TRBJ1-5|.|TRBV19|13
CASTPAGNQPQHF
TGTGCCAGTACTCCGGCGGGCAATCAGCCCCAGCATTTT
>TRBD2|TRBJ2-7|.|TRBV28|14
CASTPGGRIYEQYF
TGTGCCAGCACCCCGGGCGGGAGAATATACGAGCAGTACTTC
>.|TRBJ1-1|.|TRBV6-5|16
CASSYDPAAGDTEAFF
TGTGCCAGCAGTTACGATCCTGCAGCTGGCGACACTGAAGCTTTCTTT
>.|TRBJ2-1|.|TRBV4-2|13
CASSQDKEGPQFF
TGTGCCAGCAGCCAAGATAAGGAGGGTCCGCAGTTCTTC
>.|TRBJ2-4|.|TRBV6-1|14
CASSAELAKNIQYF
TGTGCCAGCAGTGCGGAACTAGCCAAAAACATTCAGTACTTC
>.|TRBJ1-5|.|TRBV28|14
CASTRPARAQPQHF
TGTGCCAGCACCCGGCCCGCCAGGGCGCAGCCCCAGCATTTT
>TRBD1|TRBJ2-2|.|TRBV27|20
CASSHRTGGFAGSNTGELFF
TGTGCCAGCAGTCACCGGACAGGGGGGTTCGCGGGTTCGAACACCGGGGAGCTGTTTTTT
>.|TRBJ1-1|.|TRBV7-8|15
CASSLWGHVNTEAFF
TGTGCCAGCAGCTTATGGGGACATGTGAACACTGAAGCTTTCTTT
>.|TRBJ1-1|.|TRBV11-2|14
CASSLAGIDTEAFF
TGTGCCAGCAGCTTAGCAGGGATCGACACTGAAGCTTTCTTT
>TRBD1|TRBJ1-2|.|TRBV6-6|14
CASSYSDRGYGYTF
TGTGCCAGCAGTTACTCCGACAGGGGCTATGGCTACACCTTC
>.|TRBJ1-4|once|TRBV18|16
CASSPRTVATNEKLFF
TGTGCCAGCTCACCCCGGACAGTTGCAACTAATGAAAAACTGTTTTTT
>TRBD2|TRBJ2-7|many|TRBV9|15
CASSVGRFSGSEQYF
TGTGCCAGCAGCGTAGGTCGGTTTAGCGGGAGCGAGCAGTACTTC
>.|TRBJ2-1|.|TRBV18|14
CASSPPGSYNEQFF
TGTGCCAGCTCACCCCCTGGGTCCTACAATGAGCAGTTCTTC
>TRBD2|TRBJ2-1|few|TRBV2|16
CARETVGTSGRGEQFF
TGTGCCAGAGAAACGGTGGGGACTAGCGGGAGAGGTGAGCAGTTCTTC
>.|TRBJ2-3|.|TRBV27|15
CASSSRGLSTDTQYF
TGTGCCAGCAGTTCCAGGGGCCTTAGCACAGATACGCAGTATTTT
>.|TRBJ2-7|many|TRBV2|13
CASNPVQTYEQYF
TGTGCCAGCAACCCCGTCCAAACCTACGAGCAGTACTTC
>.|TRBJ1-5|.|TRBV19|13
CASSIALTQPQHF
TGTGCCAGTAGTATAGCCCTCACTCAGCCCCAGCATTTT
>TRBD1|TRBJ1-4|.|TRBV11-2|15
CASSFTGTGEEKLFF
TGTGCCAGCAGCTTCACCGGGACAGGGGAGGAAAAACTGTTTTTT
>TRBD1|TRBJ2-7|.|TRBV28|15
CASSPYRQGSGEQYF
TGTGCCAGCAGTCCCTACCGACAGGGGTCGGGAGAGCAGTACTTC
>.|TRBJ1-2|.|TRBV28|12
CASSLPNSGYTF
TGTGCCAGCAGCCTCCCTAACAGTGGCTACACCTTC
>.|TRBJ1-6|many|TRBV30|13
CAWKREEGSPLHF
TGTGCCTGGAAAAGAGAGGAGGGGTCACCCCTCCACTTT
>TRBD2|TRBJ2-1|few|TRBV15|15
CATARLADAYNEQFF
TGTGCCACCGCGAGACTAGCCGACGCCTACAATGAGCAGTTCTTC
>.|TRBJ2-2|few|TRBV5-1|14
CASNAGTNTGELFF
TGCGCCAGCAACGCGGGGACGAACACCGGGGAGCTGTTTTTT
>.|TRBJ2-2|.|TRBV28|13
CASKWVAPGELFF
TGTGCCAGCAAATGGGTAGCACCCGGGGAGCTGTTTTTT
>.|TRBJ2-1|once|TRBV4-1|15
CASSRRTDGWDEQFF
TGCGCCAGCAGCCGGAGGACAGACGGTTGGGATGAGCAGTTCTTC
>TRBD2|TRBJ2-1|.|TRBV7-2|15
CASSLRTSGYNEQFF
TGTGCCAGCAGCTTACGCACTAGCGGTTACAATGAGCAGTTCTTC
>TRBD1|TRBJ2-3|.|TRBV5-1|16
CASSRTGDKSTDTQYF
TGCGCCAGCAGCAGGACAGGGGACAAAAGCACAGATACGCAGTATTTT
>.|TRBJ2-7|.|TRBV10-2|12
CASLTLTYEQYF
TGCGCCAGCTTGACCTTAACCTACGAGCAGTACTTC
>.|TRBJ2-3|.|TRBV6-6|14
CASRSIGATDTQYF
TGTGCCAGCAGGTCAATCGGGGCCACAGATACGCAGTATTTT
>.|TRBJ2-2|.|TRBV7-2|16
CASSLDGGMNTGELFF
TGTGCCAGCAGCTTAGATGGGGGGATGAACACCGGGGAGCTGTTTTTT
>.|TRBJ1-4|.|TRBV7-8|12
CASSYPGEKLFF
TGTGCCAGCAGCTACCCGGGAGAAAAACTGTTTTTT
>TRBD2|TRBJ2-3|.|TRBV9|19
CASGDPPGIGLAVTDTQYF
TGTGCCAGCGGAGACCCACCCGGGATAGGACTAGCGGTCACAGATACGCAGTATTTT
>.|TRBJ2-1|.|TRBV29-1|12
CSFLWGVGEQFF
TGCAGTTTCCTCTGGGGGGTAGGTGAGCAGTTCTTC
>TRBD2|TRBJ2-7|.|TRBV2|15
CASSGEASGMGEQYF
TGTGCCAGCAGTGGTGAGGCTAGCGGGATGGGTGAGCAGTACTTC
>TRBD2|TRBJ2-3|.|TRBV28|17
CASSFGTSGVSTDTQYF
TGTGCCAGCAGTTTTGGGACTAGCGGGGTTAGCACAGATACGCAGTATTTT
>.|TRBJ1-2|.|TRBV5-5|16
CASSSGTELANYGYTF
TGTGCCAGCAGCTCAGGGACCGAGTTAGCTAACTATGGCTACACCTTC
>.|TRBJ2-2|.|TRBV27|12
CASSPYTGELFF
TGTGCCAGCAGTCCCTACACCGGGGAGCTGTTTTTT
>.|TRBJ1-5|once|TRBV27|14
CASSPQGTNQPQHF
TGTGCCAGCAGCCCACAGGGAACCAATCAGCCCCAGCATTTT
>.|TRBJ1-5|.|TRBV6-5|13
CASSGRPHQPQHF
TGTGCCAGCAGTGGACGCCCCCATCAGCCCCAGCATTTT
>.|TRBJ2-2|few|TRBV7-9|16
CASSLGSSPNTGELFF
TGTGCCAGCAGCTTGGGGTCCAGCCCGAACACCGGGGAGCTGTTTTTT
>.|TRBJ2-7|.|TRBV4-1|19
CASSQEVGPGLWVGYEQYF
TGCGCCAGCAGCCAAGAGGTCGGCCCCGGATTATGGGTGGGCTACGAGCAGTACTTC
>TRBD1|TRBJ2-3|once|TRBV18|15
CASSPAGGTGDTQYF
TGTGCCAGCTCACCGGCCGGCGGGACAGGGGATACGCAGTATTTT
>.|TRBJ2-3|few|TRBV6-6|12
CASSRGGDTQYF
TGTGCCAGCAGCCGAGGTGGAGATACGCAGTATTTT
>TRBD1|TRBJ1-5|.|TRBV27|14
CASSRTGIDQPQHF
TGTGCCAGCAGTCGGACAGGGATAGATCAGCCCCAGCATTTT
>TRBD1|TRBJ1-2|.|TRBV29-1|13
CSVGQGRDYGYTF
TGCAGCGTTGGACAGGGAAGGGACTATGGCTACACCTTC
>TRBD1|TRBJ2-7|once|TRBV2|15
CASSRGQGASYEQYF
TGTGCCAGCAGTCGAGGACAGGGGGCCTCCTACGAGCAGTACTTC
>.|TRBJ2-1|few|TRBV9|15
CASSVAGAVQNEQFF
TGTGCCAGCAGCGTAGCGGGAGCCGTGCAGAATGAGCAGTTCTTC
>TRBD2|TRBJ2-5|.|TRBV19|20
CASSRLTTTGTSGGGDTQYF
TGTGCCAGTAGTCGCCTGACAACAACCGGGACTAGCGGCGGAGGGGACACCCAGTACTTC